This T cell receptor (beta chain) was recorded in a study of TIL therapy for anti-PD-1-resistant metastatic lung cancer. In the study overall: Median tumor PD-L1 proportion score was under 7.5%.

The germline V and J ends were trimmed by 4 bases and 5 bases, with 17 bases remaining between them. This CDR3 spans 15 amino acids. Germline-derived CDR1 and CDR2 are MNHEY and SMNVEV (reference sequence). Documented time point: pre-treatment sample, taken before nivolumab and TIL therapy. Pleural nodules or supraclavicular lymph nodes made up most of the excised metastases sampled. Study-wide findings and caveats: Compared with baseline intratumoral T cells, expanded TIL cultures were more clonal and less diverse (around 5.9% vs 31%).

This clone came up once. Its antigen is currently unknown. This was the immunoSEQ v3 assay. The repertoire was sequenced with immunoSEQ multiplex PCR; TCRdb's copy has only in-frame clones and lacks some. The top ten clones hold approximately 17% of a sample with over 6,000 clones, about 66% of them seen once. The chain links TRBV27 to TRBJ2-5; maybe TRBD1 (6 bases). The receptor's source is a person aged 25 to 80 with non-small cell lung cancer. This sample comprised tumor tissue, obtained at baseline. The CDR3 sequence: CASSSLYRVAETQYF. The CDR3 nucleotides read TGTGCCAGCAGTTCCTTATACAGGGTCGCGGAGACCCAGTACTTC.